A single sample is the source of the 24 T cell receptor beta chains below, sequenced in a study of blood T cell repertoires in COVID-19. Data came from immunoSEQ multiplex PCR; TCRdb stores just in-frame clones and leaves some out. The sample holds hundreds of thousands of clones; nearly 90% are singletons and the top ten take approximately 1.5%. The sequencing input was PBMCs or T cells enriched from blood (not recorded which). The receptors derive from a woman aged 18-35 years who had been exposed to COVID-19.

A single count supports this clone. The rearrangement joins TRBV7-9 to TRBJ2-5; possible D gene TRBD2, 5 bases. The CDR3 is made up of 16 amino acids. Germline V gene sequence: CDR1 SEHNR, CDR2 FQNEAQ (reference sequence). With 4 bases removed from V and 4 bases from J, the gap between germline ends came to 19 bases. The CDR3 protein is CASSSTLGRGVETQYF. DNA of the CDR3: TGTGCCAGCAGCTCAACCCTCGGACGGGGTGTAGAGACCCAGTACTTC.

The chain recombines TRBV4-2 with TRBJ2-2, with D possibly being TRBD2 (7 bases). Germline values: CDR1 LGHNA, CDR2 YNFKEQ. The CDR3 totals 19 residues. V was clipped by 1 base and J by 3 bases, with 21 bases between them. The CDR3, as DNA: TGTGCCAGCAGCCAAGTGTCCCGCGGCGGGGGCAGGGACACCGGGGAGCTGTTTTTT. This sequence encodes CASSQVSRGGGRDTGELFF.

The rearrangement links TRBV24-1 to TRBJ2-2; 12 nucleotides match TRBD1. The J segment lost 7 bases and the V segment lost 1 base, leaving 12 bases of the junction unmatched. This CDR3 has 19 amino acids. CDR1 and CDR2 from the germline V gene are KGHDR and SFDVKD. The CDR3 spells CATSDLSPGTGGWDGELFF. In DNA, the CDR3 is TGTGCCACCAGTGATTTATCCCCCGGGACAGGGGGCTGGGACGGGGAGCTGTTTTTT.

The gene calls are TRBV18 and TRBJ2-7; 9 bases are shared with TRBD1. Germline CDR1 and CDR2: KGHSH and LQKENI. The trim removed 2 bases at V and 7 bases at J, leaving 3 bases unmatched. This CDR3 has 13 amino acids. The CDR3 reads CASSPKTGGEQYF. Here the CDR3 DNA reads TGTGCCAGCTCACCAAAGACAGGGGGAGAGCAGTACTTC.

The chain employs TRBV7-2 and TRBJ1-2; D gene unclear. The CDR3 sequence is 14 residues long. Trimming stripped 1 base from V and 2 bases from J, with 8 bases between. Germline V gene data show CDR1 as SGHTA and CDR2 as FQGNSA. In DNA form, the CDR3 reads TGTGCCAGCAGCTTAGGTCACTCAAACTATGGCTACACCTTC. Translation: CASSLGHSNYGYTF.

This chain connects TRBV10-1 to TRBJ1-5; D uncertain. V was pared by 6 bases and J by 6 bases, with 18 bases between. The CDR3 has 15 amino acids. CDR1 is WNHNN, CDR2 SYGVQD, per germline (reference sequence). The CDR3 nucleotides are TGCGCCAGCAGGCTCCTCGGAGGGCCGGGTCAGCCCCAGCATTTT. This codes for CASRLLGGPGQPQHF.

This chain connects TRBV4-2 to TRBJ2-7; D not resolved. Germline V gene data show CDR1 as LGHNA and CDR2 as YNFKEQ. V was trimmed by 0 bases and J by 3 bases, leaving 6 bases between them. CDR3 length: 13 amino acids. The CDR3 loop is CASSQESGYEQYF. In DNA, the CDR3 is TGTGCCAGCAGCCAAGAGTCAGGCTACGAGCAGTACTTC.

This clone was picked up one time. V usage is TRBV9 and J usage is TRBJ2-2; TRBD1 matches at 11 bases. CDR3 length: 18 amino acids. V dropped 4 bases and J dropped 4; count of bases not matched to a gene: 12. Germline V lookup: CDR1 SGDLS, CDR2 YYNGEE. CDR3: CASSPRGQGALITGELFF. CDR3 coding DNA: TGTGCCAGCAGCCCCCGAGGACAGGGGGCATTGATCACCGGGGAGCTGTTTTTT. Based on the CDR3 plus reference TRBV9 and TRBJ2-2, the full variable domain is DSGVTQTPKHLITATGQRVTLRCSPRSGDLSVYWYQQSLDQGLQFLIQYYNGEERAKGNILERFSAQQFPDLHSELNLSSLELGDSALYFCASSPRGQGALITGELFFGEGSRLTVL.

This chain joins TRBV18 and TRBJ2-3, with TRBD2 matching over 12 bases. This CDR3 is 17 amino acids long. The ends lost 0 bases at V and 5 bases at J; junction bases unmatched: 6. Germline assignment: CDR1 KGHSH and CDR2 LQKENI. The CDR3 reads CASSPPTSGRRGDTQYF. CDR3 bases: TGTGCCAGCTCACCACCGACTAGCGGGAGACGGGGAGATACGCAGTATTTT.

The V and J genes are TRBV10-1 and TRBJ2-2, with TRBD1 identical over 9 bases. Germline-derived CDR1 and CDR2 are WNHNN and SYGVQD (reference sequence). Trimming cost V 5 bases and J 3 bases; bases outside gene matches: 16. The CDR3 is made up of 19 amino acids. CDR3 loop: CASSSGQGKSEGYTGELFF. CDR3 bases: TGCGCCAGCAGTTCCGGACAGGGGAAATCAGAGGGGTACACCGGGGAGCTGTTTTTT.

The table lists this clone with a few counts. The V and J genes are TRBV7-8 and TRBJ1-3; 12 bases fit TRBD1. The germline CDR1 and CDR2 sequences are SGHVS and FQNEAQ. Trimming at V came to 7 bases and at J to 0 bases, leaving 13 bases not matched to a gene. The CDR3 runs 19 residues. The CDR3 region has the DNA TGTGCCAGCACCCTATCCGGGACAGGGGGCCTCTACTCTGGAAACACCATATATTTT. Protein: CASTLSGTGGLYSGNTIYF.

The chain links TRBV9 to TRBJ2-7, with D tentatively TRBD2 (6 bases). Germline CDR1 and CDR2: SGDLS and YYNGEE. V lost 3 bases to trimming and J lost 2 bases, with 15 bases between them. There are 15 residues in the CDR3. CDR3 nucleotide sequence: TGTGCCAGCAGCGCCCCAGGTGGGGGGACCTACGAGCAGTACTTC. This translates into CASSAPGGGTYEQYF. The full variable domain, its missing parts supplied by reference TRBV9 and TRBJ2-7, is DSGVTQTPKHLITATGQRVTLRCSPRSGDLSVYWYQQSLDQGLQFLIQYYNGEERAKGNILERFSAQQFPDLHSELNLSSLELGDSALYFCASSAPGGGTYEQYFGPGTRLTVT.

This clone was observed a single time. CDR3 sequence: CASSRDGVGYGYTF. Written as DNA, the CDR3 is TGTGCCAGCAGCCGAGACGGGGTCGGGTATGGCTACACCTTC. V usage is TRBV5-4 and J usage is TRBJ1-2; D is ambiguous. Trimming took 4 bases from V and 5 from J, leaving 15 bases between them. The CDR3 sequence is 14 residues long. The germline V gene has CDR1 SGHNT and CDR2 YYREEE (reference sequence). Together with reference TRBV5-4 and TRBJ1-2, the CDR3 gives the full variable domain: ETGVTQSPTHLIKTRGQQVTLRCSSQSGHNTVSWYQQALGQGPQFIFQYYREEENGRGNFPPRFSGLQFPNYSSELNVNALELDDSALYLCASSRDGVGYGYTFGSGTRLTVV.

Concerning this clone itself: This sample includes further DNA sequences coding for the same CDR3. The chain recombines TRBV19 with TRBJ2-7; the D gene is possibly TRBD2 (6 bases). This CDR3 region has 13 residues. Germline values: CDR1 LNHDA, CDR2 SQIVND (reference sequence). Trimming pared 5 bases from V and 3 bases from J, leaving 11 bases between. CDR3 amino acids: CASSPGGSYEQYF. The CDR3 coding sequence is TGTGCCAGTAGTCCTGGGGGGAGCTACGAGCAGTACTTC.

This clone was seen more than once but under ten times. This rearrangement joins TRBV12-3 or TRBV12-4 to TRBJ1-1, with D hard to call. The CDR3 has 13 amino acids. V was cut by 3 bases and J by 4 bases, with 9 bases left in between. CDR3 DNA sequence: TGTGCCAGCAGTTTGGGTGAGGGCACTGAAGCTTTCTTT. It yields the protein CASSLGEGTEAFF.

The gene calls are TRBV19 and TRBJ1-1; TRBD1 might be the D (6 bases). This CDR3 spans 16 amino acids. Between the trimmed V and J ends, which lost 7 bases and 0 bases, there was a span of 18 bases. Germline V gene sequence: CDR1 LNHDA, CDR2 SQIVND (reference sequence). CDR3 nucleotide sequence: TGTGCCAGTACCTGGGGAGCGGGGGACATGAACACTGAAGCTTTCTTT. It yields the protein CASTWGAGDMNTEAFF.

The table lists this clone with a count of one. DNA of the CDR3: TGTGCCAGCAGTTTAGATCAGGGGTCCGGGGAGCTGTTTTTT. This translates into CASSLDQGSGELFF. The V call is TRBV27, the J call TRBJ2-2; weak D call: TRBD1 (6 bases). The germline V gene encodes CDR1 MNHEY and CDR2 SMNVEV (reference sequence). V was pared by 2 bases and J by 6 bases, with 10 bases between. The CDR3 contains 14 residues.

The V gene is TRBV5-6, the J gene TRBJ1-2, with 7 bases lining up with TRBD1. CDR3 size: 13 residues. Germline values: CDR1 SGHDT, CDR2 YYEEEE. The trim removed 5 bases at V and 2 bases at J, leaving 3 bases unmatched. The CDR3 here is CASRNRGNYGYTF. The CDR3 DNA sequence: TGTGCCAGCAGAAACAGGGGAAACTATGGCTACACCTTC.

V gene TRBV4-1 combines with J gene TRBJ2-7; 8 bases are a match to TRBD2. V shed 1 base and J 2 bases; nucleotides not matched to a gene: 4. The germline V gene encodes CDR1 MGHRA and CDR2 YSYEKL. The CDR3 is made up of 15 amino acids. CDR3 sequence reads: CASSQVGGDTYEQYF. The CDR3 DNA is TGCGCCAGCAGCCAAGTCGGGGGGGATACCTACGAGCAGTACTTC.

This chain links TRBV19 with TRBJ2-2; 9 bases match TRBD2. The length of the CDR3 is 15 residues. CDR1 is LNHDA, CDR2 SQIVND, per germline (reference sequence). The V and J ends lost 8 bases and 4 bases, in that order; junction bases with no gene match: 8. This chain's CDR3 is CASCWASGITGELFF. Here the CDR3 DNA reads TGTGCCAGTTGCTGGGCTAGCGGGATCACCGGGGAGCTGTTTTTT.

This clone was seen a handful of times. The chain couples TRBV4-2 to TRBJ1-2; 8 bases are a match to TRBD1. Germline CDR1 LGHNA, CDR2 YNFKEQ. The V and J ends lost 1 base and 3 bases, in that order; junction bases with no gene match: 7. This CDR3 has 16 amino acids. CDR3: CASSQGLVDRDYGYTF. CDR3 nucleotides: TGTGCCAGCAGCCAAGGGTTAGTGGACAGGGACTATGGCTACACCTTC.

This chain joins TRBV18 and TRBJ1-6; 7 bases align to TRBD1. V lost 0 bases and J lost 5; bases outside the gene matches: 7. The CDR3 is 17 amino acids. Germline loops: CDR1 KGHSH, CDR2 LQKENI. DNA for the CDR3: TGTGCCAGCTCACCACCAAATGCTGGGACAGATAATTCACCCCTCCACTTT. This codes for CASSPPNAGTDNSPLHF.

This chain's CDR3 is CATSRVLDSYGYTF. In nucleotides, the CDR3 is TGTGCCACCAGCAGAGTTCTGGACTCTTATGGCTACACCTTC. V and J are TRBV15 and TRBJ1-2; unclear D gene. This CDR3 is built from 14 residues. Germline V gene data show CDR1 as LNHNV and CDR2 as YYDKDF (reference sequence). V was pared by 1 base and J by 5 bases, with 11 bases between.

The chain combines TRBV7-2 with TRBJ2-1; 7 nucleotides match TRBD1. CDR3 length equals 15 residues. CDR1 SGHTA and CDR2 FQGNSA come from the germline V gene. V dropped 5 bases and J dropped 3; count of bases not matched to a gene: 7. The CDR3 DNA is TGTGCCAGCAGCACAACCGGGACAGACTACAATGAGCAGTTCTTC. Translated: CASSTTGTDYNEQFF.